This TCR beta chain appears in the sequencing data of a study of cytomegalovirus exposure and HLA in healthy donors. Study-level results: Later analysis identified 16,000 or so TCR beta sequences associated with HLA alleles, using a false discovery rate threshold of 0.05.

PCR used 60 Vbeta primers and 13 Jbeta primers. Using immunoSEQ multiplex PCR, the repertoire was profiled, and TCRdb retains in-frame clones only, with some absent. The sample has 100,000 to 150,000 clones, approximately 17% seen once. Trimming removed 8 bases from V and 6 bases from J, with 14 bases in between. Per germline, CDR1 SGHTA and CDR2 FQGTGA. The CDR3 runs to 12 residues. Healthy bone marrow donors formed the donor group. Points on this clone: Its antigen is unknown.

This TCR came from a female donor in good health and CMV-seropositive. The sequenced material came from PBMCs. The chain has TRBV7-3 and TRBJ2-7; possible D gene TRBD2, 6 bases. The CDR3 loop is CASALLGGEQYF. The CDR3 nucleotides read TGTGCCAGCGCGCTTTTGGGGGGCGAGCAGTACTTC.